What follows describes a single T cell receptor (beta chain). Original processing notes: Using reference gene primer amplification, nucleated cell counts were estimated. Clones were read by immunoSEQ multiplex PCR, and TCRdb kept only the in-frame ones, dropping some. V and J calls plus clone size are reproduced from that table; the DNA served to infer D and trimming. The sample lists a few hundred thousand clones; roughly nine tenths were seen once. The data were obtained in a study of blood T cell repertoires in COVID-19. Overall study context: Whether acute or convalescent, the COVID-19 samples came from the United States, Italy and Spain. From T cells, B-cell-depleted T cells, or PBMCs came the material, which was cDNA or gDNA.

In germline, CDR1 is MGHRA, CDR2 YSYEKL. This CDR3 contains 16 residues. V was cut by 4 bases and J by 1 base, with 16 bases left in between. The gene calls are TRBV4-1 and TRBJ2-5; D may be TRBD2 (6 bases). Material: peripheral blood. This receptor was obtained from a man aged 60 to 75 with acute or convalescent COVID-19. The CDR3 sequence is CASSRRGRGIQETQYF. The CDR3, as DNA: TGCGCCAGCAGCCGGAGGGGTAGAGGCATCCAAGAGACCCAGTACTTC.